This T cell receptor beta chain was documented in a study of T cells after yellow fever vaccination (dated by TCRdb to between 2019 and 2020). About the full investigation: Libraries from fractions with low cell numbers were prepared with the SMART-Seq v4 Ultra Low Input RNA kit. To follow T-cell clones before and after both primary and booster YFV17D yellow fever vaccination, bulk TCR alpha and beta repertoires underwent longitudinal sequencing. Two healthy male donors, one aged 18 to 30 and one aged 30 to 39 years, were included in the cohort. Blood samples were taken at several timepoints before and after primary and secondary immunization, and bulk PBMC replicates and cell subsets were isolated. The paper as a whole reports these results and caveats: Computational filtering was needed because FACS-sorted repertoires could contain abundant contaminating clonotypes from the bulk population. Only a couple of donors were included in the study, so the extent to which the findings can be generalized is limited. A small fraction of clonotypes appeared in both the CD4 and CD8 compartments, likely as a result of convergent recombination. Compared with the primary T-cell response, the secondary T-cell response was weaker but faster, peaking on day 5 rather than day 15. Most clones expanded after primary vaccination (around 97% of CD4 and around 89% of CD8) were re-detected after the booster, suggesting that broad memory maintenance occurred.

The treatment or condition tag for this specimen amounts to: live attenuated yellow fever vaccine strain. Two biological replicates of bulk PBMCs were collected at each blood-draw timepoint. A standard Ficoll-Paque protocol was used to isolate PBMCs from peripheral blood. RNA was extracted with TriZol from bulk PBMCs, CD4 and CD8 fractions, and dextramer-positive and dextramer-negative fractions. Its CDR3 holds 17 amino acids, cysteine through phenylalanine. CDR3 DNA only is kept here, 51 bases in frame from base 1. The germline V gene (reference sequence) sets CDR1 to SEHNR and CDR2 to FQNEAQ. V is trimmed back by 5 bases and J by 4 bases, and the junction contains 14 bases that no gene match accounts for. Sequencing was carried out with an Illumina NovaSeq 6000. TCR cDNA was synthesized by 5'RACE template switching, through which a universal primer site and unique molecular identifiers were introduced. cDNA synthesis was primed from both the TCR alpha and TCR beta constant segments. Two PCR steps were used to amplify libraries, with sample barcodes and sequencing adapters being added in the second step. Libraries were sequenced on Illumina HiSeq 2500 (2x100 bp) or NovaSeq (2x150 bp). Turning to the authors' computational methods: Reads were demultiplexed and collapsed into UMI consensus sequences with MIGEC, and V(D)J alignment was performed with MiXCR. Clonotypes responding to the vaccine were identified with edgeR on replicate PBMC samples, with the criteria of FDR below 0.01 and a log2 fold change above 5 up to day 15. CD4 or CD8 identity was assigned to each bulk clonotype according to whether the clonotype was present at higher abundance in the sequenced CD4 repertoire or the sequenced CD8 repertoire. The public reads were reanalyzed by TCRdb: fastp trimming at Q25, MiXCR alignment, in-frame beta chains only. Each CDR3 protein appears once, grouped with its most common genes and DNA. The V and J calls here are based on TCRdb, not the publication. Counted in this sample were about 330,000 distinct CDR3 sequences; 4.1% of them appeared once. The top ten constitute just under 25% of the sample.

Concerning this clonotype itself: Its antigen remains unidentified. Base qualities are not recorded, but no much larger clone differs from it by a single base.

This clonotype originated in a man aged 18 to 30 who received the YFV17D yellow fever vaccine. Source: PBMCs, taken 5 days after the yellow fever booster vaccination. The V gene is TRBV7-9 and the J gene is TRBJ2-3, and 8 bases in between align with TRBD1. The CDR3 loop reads CASSHTYGTGGSDTQYF. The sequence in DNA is TGTGCCAGCAGCCACACCTACGGGACAGGTGGGTCAGATACGCAGTATTTT.